Listed here is a single T cell receptor (beta chain). The clone's antigen remains unknown. Base-call qualities are not available, and no considerably larger clone is one nucleotide away. To prepare the library, the immunoSEQ multiplex PCR assay was applied. A mixture of 60 forward primers for TCR Vbeta segments and 13 reverse primers for TCR Jbeta segments was used in the multiplex PCR. A multiplex PCR assay on genomic DNA amplified the CDR3 region of rearranged TCR beta genes. Amplified TCR beta libraries were sequenced as 87-base-pair reads on the Illumina HiSeq System. In the paper's pipeline: A later analysis counted approximately 84 million unique TCR beta chains across the 650 to 800 repertoires, and roughly 9.9 million of these chains were shared by at least two donors. Raw reads were error-corrected and collapsed into unique sequences by a nearest-neighbor algorithm in which closely related sequences were merged to remove PCR and sequencing errors. To assign V, D and J gene segments, CDR3 sequences were aligned to IMGT reference sequences. For a sequence to be retained, a match of at least six nucleotides was required to both a V gene segment and a J gene segment. A rearrangement counted as productive if the CDR3 had no stop codons and remained in frame with V and J, and every other rearrangement counted as non-productive. CDR3 was defined by IMGT convention, running from the second conserved V-encoded cysteine to the conserved J-encoded phenylalanine. In an earlier analysis of more than 550 of the donors, sequences lacking an unambiguous match to a single V gene segment were excluded. An earlier analysis of 587 of the donors classified V segments as functional when productive rearrangements were above 56.7% and as segregating when the standard deviation between donors was above 5%. A statistical classification framework was built to diagnose cytomegalovirus status from the catalog of TCR beta chain sequences. In a later analysis, TCR nucleotide sequences were compared against IMGT/GENE-DB human TR gene sequences so that V and J genes could be assigned. Using the TCRdist pipeline, a later analysis assigned CDR3 sequences along with most-parsimonious VDJ recombination scenarios. In a later analysis, each TCR beta chain was defined by its CDR3 amino acid sequence together with its V-gene family, and reads lacking a unique V-gene family were excluded. To address suspected cross-contamination and a sequencing artifact, a later analysis removed 592 highly shared, low-generation-probability nucleotide sequences. In a later analysis, a clonal expansion index for each public chain was calculated from normalized within-repertoire ranks of inferred template counts. A later analysis computed generation probabilities with a VDJ recombination model fitted to out-of-frame rearrangements, and checked the results against IGoR. In a later analysis, TCR-TCR, TCR-HLA and TCR-CMV co-occurrence was scored with hypergeometric tests, and a repertoire-size bias correction was applied to TCR pairs. In a later analysis, false discovery rates were estimated by permuting HLA or CMV assignments 20 times. In a later analysis, co-occurring TCRs were grouped with DBSCAN, and TCRdist sequence similarity was added when clustering was performed within HLA-allele-positive subsets. Repertoires with fewer than 30,000 or more than 120,000 public chains, plus five repertoires with anomalous nucleotide sharing, were excluded from co-occurrence clustering. TCRdb took this table from immuneACCESS and kept in-frame rearrangements with V and J called. Such tables lack part of the clones; where checked against another copy, unresolved V genes explain under half of the gap, and the rest is unexplained. That table furnishes V, J and clone size, whereas the DNA furnished D and trimming. For this sample there are fewer than 200,000 clones; nearly 80% appear just once. 8% to 10% of the sample lies in the top ten.

The entry originates in a study of cytomegalovirus exposure and HLA in healthy donors (dated by TCRdb to about 2017). Looking at the study overall: An earlier analysis of several hundred of the donors reported over 250 Gb of sequence data and 95 million to 120 million unique TCR beta sequences obtained from about 179 million T cells. About 300 gigabases of sequencing data and approximately 91 million unique TCR sequences made up an early release that covered fewer than 650 HLA-typed donors. Of the roughly 400 genotyped donors, roughly 80% fell in the genetic ancestry cluster associated with self-reported Caucasian donors. The study was designed to test whether signatures of past pathogen exposure could be identified by cataloging public T cell receptors. The study profiled the T cell repertoires of some 610 subjects by immunosequencing and related them to cytomegalovirus serostatus. Along with the approximately 670-subject first cohort, a separate validation cohort of around 110 different subjects was used. To predict cytomegalovirus infection status, the study brought together high-throughput TCR immunosequencing, statistical association of individual TCRs with disease status, and machine learning. A later analysis re-analyzed previously published TCR beta repertoires from about 600 donors and added high-resolution HLA genotyping to study TCR occurrence patterns. Rather than drawing on any new phenotypic data, the later analysis identified candidate immune exposures from TCR beta sequences and the way those sequences occurred across donors. An earlier analysis of roughly 600 of the donors used high-throughput TCR beta sequencing to judge whether each TCR beta V gene segment behaved as functional or pseudogenic. Donor age, sex, ethnicity and CMV serostatus were collected together with the repertoire data. A later genetic analysis took genome-wide SNP genotypes for about 60% of the roughly 670 donors and used that subset as a discovery cohort. Every discovery cohort repertoire had been produced on one sequencing platform. HLA typing included class I and class II loci at four-digit resolution. The number of typed donors differed by locus: about 620-640 for A, B, C, DRB1 and DQB1; 500 to 550 for DQA1; 606 for DPA1; and roughly 450 for DPB1. About five DR-DQ haplotypes were handled as single units for association and clustering because linkage in the cohort was strong. Across about 380 genotyped donors of the cohort, an average of about 220,000 unique TCR beta nucleotide sequences per donor were sequenced, and around 19% of those sequences were non-productive.

The cohort was made up of approximately 700 healthy bone marrow donors. Cohort members were all nominally healthy when sampled, although unrecorded immune exposures were likely present. The donor tested CMV seropositive, placing the donor among the approximately 290 seropositive members of the cohort. Each donor provided a peripheral blood sample, and peripheral blood mononuclear cells were used for TCR beta sequencing. Genomic DNA was extracted from the blood cell samples with the Qiagen DNeasy Blood Extraction Kit. The paper as a whole reports these results and caveats: Three of the identified cytomegalovirus-associated TCR beta chains were confirmed in vitro to be specific for cytomegalovirus antigens. A later analysis found that most CMV-associated TCR beta chains appeared HLA-restricted, with HLA associations seemingly driven largely by CMV exposure. At a false discovery rate of 0.05, a later analysis linked under 20,000 TCR beta sequences to specific HLA alleles. In an earlier analysis of some 500 of the donors, most TCR beta V segments were observed in productive rearrangements about 87% or about 30% of the time, broadly matching IMGT annotations. The only immune exposure information available for the cohort was CMV serostatus. The authors suggested that the approach could potentially be generalized to other disease states and immunological phenotypes. The presence/absence analyses assumed that sequencing depth was roughly uniform across donors, and that assumption may not be true. In a later analysis, HLA-associated TCR beta chains were found to be more clonally expanded and to have lower generation probabilities than equally common non-associated chains. The study gave a list of about 170 TCR beta chains associated with cytomegalovirus. In a later genetic analysis, a missense DCLRE1C variant was associated with V-gene and J-gene trimming of TCR beta chains, and the association was replicated in an independent cohort. Because counts were too low, seventeen rarely observed V segments, including chromosome 9 orphons, were excluded from the earlier analysis of around 590 of the donors. Cytomegalovirus status was reported to be diagnosed by the classifier with high specificity and sensitivity in both the original and validation cohorts. Most TCR sequences were seen in very few donors, while some public TCRs were found in many individuals. Assigning TCR associations to individual alleles was difficult when HLA alleles, especially DR and DQ, strongly co-occurred. A further reported finding was that TCR beta sequences accurately predicted the HLA-A and HLA-B alleles for most subjects in the first cohort. A later analysis reported that several top co-occurrence clusters appeared linked to parvovirus B19, influenza, CMV and Epstein-Barr virus. In a later analysis, TCR association rates were found to vary across HLA loci, with the most associated TCRs seen for DRB1 alleles and the fewest for HLA-C alleles. A cluster of highly shared sequence variants was judged likely to represent a technical artifact of the sequencing pipeline. Compared with the approximately 720-donor mean, donors in an Asian-associated ancestry cluster had fewer N-insertions in productive TCRs, according to a later genetic analysis. Linkage disequilibrium might explain the correlated functional status among segregating V segments, but an unknown experimental factor could not be excluded. Only TCR beta chains were sequenced in this cohort, and the absence of alpha or paired-chain data limited detectable features. Because HLA typing was missing for some donors at each locus, association tests included only the typed subset.

Material for sequencing was PBMCs. The sequence came from a man aged 18 to 30 in good health and CMV-seropositive.

The base sequence is TGTGCCAGCAGCGTAGGACAGGGAGAGACCCAGTACTTC. Its protein product is CASSVGQGETQYF. The rearranged chain carries TRBV9 and TRBJ2-5; 7 of the junction bases match TRBD1. For this chain, trimming is 0 bases at the V end and 4 bases at the J end, and the number of junction bases without a gene match is 0. The CDR3, cysteine through phenylalanine, is 13 amino acids long. Only the CDR3 part of the read is kept: 39 bases, read in frame from the first base. CDR1 SGDLS and CDR2 YYNGEE were looked up in the germline V gene. Reference TRBV9 and TRBJ2-5 genes cover what lies past the CDR3, so the full variable domain is DSGVTQTPKHLITATGQRVTLRCSPRSGDLSVYWYQQSLDQGLQFLIQYYNGEERAKGNILERFSAQQFPDLHSELNLSSLELGDSALYFCASSVGQGETQYFGPGTRLLVL.